The source of this T cell receptor beta chain is a study of molecular identifiers for immune sequencing clone quantification. Turning to this clonotype: Its specificity is unknown.

Study-level results: Clones of above 20 RNA copies carried over 97% of effector molecules; in naive cells they carried under 1%.

TCRdb re-called the PCR reads with MiXCR, one entry per CDR3 protein. This sample has under 600,000 distinct CDR3 sequences; 25% occur once, and the top ten carry roughly 0.79%. Germline-derived CDR1 and CDR2 are SGHAT and FQNNGV. The CDR3 loop spans 16 amino acids. The ends were cut back, 1 base at V and 2 bases at J, with 13 bases in the middle. This chain links TRBV11-2 with TRBJ2-3; perhaps TRBD1 as D (5 bases). The TCR sequence derives from a human donor in good health. Some libraries in this study had Jurkat cell RNA spiked in. Sequencing was carried out using naive CD8+ T cells from blood, with Jurkat cell RNA spiked in. Subset defined: FACS-sorted CD8+CD4-CCR7+CD45RA+ naive T cells. The CDR3 spells CASSLGVRVSTDTQYF. As DNA, the CDR3 is TGTGCCAGCAGCTTAGGTGTCAGGGTTTCCACAGATACGCAGTATTTT. The full variable domain, its missing parts supplied by reference TRBV11-2 and TRBJ2-3, is EAGVAQSPRYKIIEKRQSVAFWCNPISGHATLYWYQQILGQGPKLLIQFQNNGVVDDSQLPKDRFSAERLKGVDSTLKIQPAKLEDSAVYLCASSLGVRVSTDTQYFGPGTRLTVL.